Listed here are 29 T cell receptor beta chains from one sample, sequenced in a study of cytomegalovirus exposure and HLA in healthy donors. Vbeta (60) and Jbeta (13) primers were used in the PCR. The method was immunoSEQ multiplex PCR; TCRdb's version includes in-frame clones alone and lacks a portion of them. The table has about 190,000 clones, 75% to 90% seen once. Sequencing used PBMCs. These receptors were collected from a boy younger than 10 in good health and CMV-seronegative.

The chain carries TRBV19 and TRBJ1-2; 9 nucleotides line up with TRBD1. J lost 2 bases, V lost 6 bases, and 7 bases had no gene match. The CDR3 runs 15 residues. The germline CDR1 and CDR2 sequences are LNHDA and SQIVND (reference sequence). CDR3 sequence: CASSHGTGLNYGYTF. CDR3 nucleotide sequence: TGTGCCAGTAGCCACGGGACAGGGTTAAACTATGGCTACACCTTC.

This sequence joins TRBV7-3 and TRBJ2-7; D unclear. CDR3 length equals 13 residues. Trimming removed 2 bases at V and 1 base at J, with 6 bases between. Germline assignment: CDR1 SGHTA and CDR2 FQGTGA. CDR3 nucleotides: TGTGCCAGCAGCTTAGAACGGTCCTACGAGCAGTACTTC. Its translation is CASSLERSYEQYF.

The chain has TRBV2 and TRBJ2-5, with D tentatively TRBD2 (5 bases). This CDR3 is built from 14 residues. Germline V CDR1 and CDR2: SNHLY, FYNNEI. Trimming took 5 bases from V and 5 from J, leaving 15 bases between them. Written as DNA, the CDR3 is TGTGCCAGCAGTCCCGACTACCAGATGGAGACCCAGTACTTC. This sequence encodes CASSPDYQMETQYF.

This clone occurred a few times. The V call is TRBV7-9, the J call TRBJ1-1, with TRBD1 as a possible D gene (5 bases). The CDR3 runs 13 residues. V was pared by 6 bases and J by 1 base, with 9 bases between. CDR1 is SEHNR, CDR2 FQNEAQ, per germline (reference sequence). CDR3 protein: CASSSQGNTEAFF. The CDR3 nucleotides are TGTGCCAGCAGTTCCCAGGGGAACACTGAAGCTTTCTTT. The variable domain in full, with the rest retrieved from reference TRBV7-9 and TRBJ1-1, is DTGVSQNPRHKITKRGQNVTFRCDPISEHNRLYWYRQTLGQGPEFLTYFQNEAQLEKSRLLSDRFSAERPKGSFSTLEIQRTEQGDSAMYLCASSSQGNTEAFFGQGTRLTVV.

The chain recombines TRBV5-1 with TRBJ2-7, with TRBD1 as a possible D gene (5 bases). The CDR3 is made up of 15 amino acids. The germline V gene encodes CDR1 SGHRS and CDR2 YFSETQ. V lost 0 bases and J lost 3, with 13 bases in between. CDR3 loop: CASSLGGAVDYEQYF. The CDR3 DNA sequence: TGCGCCAGCAGCTTGGGGGGCGCAGTGGACTACGAGCAGTACTTC.

V usage is TRBV5-1 and J usage is TRBJ2-6; possible D gene TRBD2, 5 bases. The CDR3 length is 17 residues. The germline V gene encodes CDR1 SGHRS and CDR2 YFSETQ. Trimming took off 4 bases at V and 2 bases at J, with 16 bases between the two ends. CDR3 loop: CASSLRFGKPGANVLTF. The CDR3 coding sequence is TGCGCCAGCAGCCTAAGGTTCGGGAAGCCTGGGGCCAACGTCCTGACTTTC.

This clone was seen a few times. Different DNA sequences within this sample yield the same CDR3. The chain uses TRBV19 and TRBJ2-7; TRBD1 is a possible D gene (6 bases). Between the trimmed V and J ends, which lost 5 bases and 1 base, there was a span of 9 bases. The CDR3 totals 13 residues. Germline-derived CDR1 and CDR2 are LNHDA and SQIVND (reference sequence). The DNA for the CDR3 is TGTGCCAGTAGTCTGGACAGTTCCTACGAGCAGTACTTC. Translating it yields CASSLDSSYEQYF.

As DNA, the CDR3 is TGCGCCAGCAGCCCCCGGGTCGATGGGGAGACCCAGTACTTC. Translating gives CASSPRVDGETQYF. The chain employs TRBV5-1 and TRBJ2-5; D ambiguous. From germline, CDR1 is SGHRS and CDR2 YFSETQ. The germline V and J ends were trimmed by 4 bases and 5 bases, with 15 bases remaining between them. This CDR3 comprises 14 residues. Using reference TRBV5-1 and TRBJ2-5 for the parts outside the CDR3, the full variable domain is KAGVTQTPRYLIKTRGQQVTLSCSPISGHRSVSWYQQTPGQGLQFLFEYFSETQRNKGNFPGRFSGRQFSNSRSEMNVSTLELGDSALYLCASSPRVDGETQYFGPGTRLLVL.

This rearrangement joins TRBV4-1 to TRBJ2-5, with 16 positions matching TRBD2. Germline CDR1 MGHRA, CDR2 YSYEKL. Germline trimming cut 3 bases from V and 4 bases from J; bases unmatched to any gene: 8. This CDR3 contains 18 residues. The CDR3 is CASSQPGLAGGLGETQYF. CDR3 DNA sequence: TGCGCCAGCAGCCAGCCGGGACTAGCGGGGGGGCTGGGAGAGACCCAGTACTTC.

The genes are TRBV5-1 and TRBJ2-3; 7 positions match TRBD1. The CDR3 loop spans 16 amino acids. V lost 0 bases to trimming and J lost 0 bases; unmatched junction nucleotides: 4. Germline assignment: CDR1 SGHRS and CDR2 YFSETQ. The CDR3 DNA reads TGCGCCAGCAGCTTGGGCGGACAGGCTAGCACAGATACGCAGTATTTT. It translates to CASSLGGQASTDTQYF.

In this sample, this clone turned up once. At one boundary the junction diverges from the germline segment, which might be a read error. The J gene is TRBJ2-1, the V gene TRBV7-9, with D maybe TRBD1 (6 bases). Germline CDR1 is SEHNR and CDR2 is FQNEAQ (reference sequence). The CDR3 totals 12 residues. The CDR3 DNA sequence: TGTTCCAGCAGCCTATCCCGGGACACCCAGTTCTTC. This gives the protein CSSSLSRDTQFF.

The gene calls are TRBV29-1 and TRBJ1-1, with D perhaps matching TRBD1 (5 bases). The ends were cut back, 4 bases at V and 9 bases at J, with 21 bases in the middle. Germline V gene data show CDR1 as SQVTM and CDR2 as ANQGSEA. The length of the CDR3 is 14 residues. CDR3 coding DNA: TGCAGCGTTGTCCCGGGGGGTGACGGGCGGAAAGCTTTCTTT. It translates to CSVVPGGDGRKAFF.

V and J are TRBV6-1 and TRBJ1-1; D is possibly TRBD1 (5 bases). The CDR3 has 13 residues. Trimming cost V 8 bases and J 4 bases, with 14 bases left between them. Germline V gene lookup returns CDR1 MNHNS and CDR2 SASEGT. The CDR3 DNA reads as TGTGCCAGCGGAATAGGGGTCCCCACTGAAGCTTTCTTT. It translates to CASGIGVPTEAFF.

This clone was seen only once. The chain couples TRBV9 to TRBJ1-3; D is possibly TRBD1 (6 bases). Germline V gives CDR1 SGDLS, CDR2 YYNGEE. The CDR3 length is 15 residues. Trimming pared 3 bases from V and 4 bases from J, leaving 14 bases between. CDR3 sequence: CASSAQGMSGNTIYF. CDR3 DNA: TGTGCCAGCAGCGCTCAGGGGATGTCAGGAAACACCATATATTTT.

The chain joins TRBV2 to TRBJ2-3; 9 nucleotides line up with TRBD2. J lost 4 bases, V lost 4 bases, and 3 bases had no gene match. Germline V lookup: CDR1 SNHLY, CDR2 FYNNEI. This CDR3 spans 14 amino acids. CDR3 loop: CASSVREGADTQYF. The CDR3 DNA follows: TGTGCCAGCAGTGTGCGGGAGGGCGCAGATACGCAGTATTTT.

This clone has only a few counts. The rearrangement uses TRBV5-4 and TRBJ2-1; TRBD1 aligns across 12 bases. Losses at the gene ends were 3 bases for V and 8 bases for J; bases not matched to a gene: 6. The CDR3 sequence is 15 residues long. The germline CDR1 and CDR2 sequences are SGHNT and YYREEE (reference sequence). The CDR3 protein is CASSSRDRGLDEQFF. The CDR3 region has the DNA TGTGCCAGCAGCTCGCGGGACAGGGGGCTGGATGAGCAGTTCTTC.

The J gene is TRBJ1-3, the V gene TRBV15; TRBD1 agrees at 10 bases. CDR3 size: 15 residues. With V trimmed by 8 bases and J by 2 bases, 6 bases remained unmatched. Germline loops: CDR1 LNHNV, CDR2 YYDKDF (reference sequence). The CDR3 region is CATAADRGAGNTIYF. In nucleotides, the CDR3 is TGTGCCACCGCAGCGGACAGGGGGGCTGGAAACACCATATATTTT.

The chain combines TRBV10-3 with TRBJ1-5, with a tentative D call TRBD1 (6 bases). The CDR3 runs 13 residues. V lost 4 bases and J lost 2, with 6 bases in between. The germline V gene encodes CDR1 ENHRY and CDR2 SYGVKD. The CDR3 DNA is TGTGCCATCAGTGGACAGGGCAATCAGCCCCAGCATTTT. This gives the protein CAISGQGNQPQHF.

The chain employs TRBV21-1 and TRBJ1-6; TRBD1, the table's D call, was not compared with the DNA. TRBV21-1 is given as a pseudogene. The CDR3 length is 14 residues. The CDR3 protein is CASSKAGKGSPLHF. The CDR3 bases are TGTGCCAGCAGCAAAGCAGGGAAGGGGTCACCCCTCCACTTT.

The chain joins TRBV13 to TRBJ2-7, with 8 bases identical to TRBD2. Germline loops: CDR1 PRHDT, CDR2 FYEKMQ (reference sequence). V lost 5 bases, J lost 0 bases, and 3 bases stayed unmatched. The CDR3 runs 14 residues. Here the CDR3 reads CASSPGTSSYEQYF. CDR3 nucleotides: TGTGCCAGCAGCCCGGGGACTAGCTCCTACGAGCAGTACTTC.

This chain uses TRBV5-1 with TRBJ1-2, with TRBD1 matching over 9 bases. Germline trimming cut 5 bases from V and 4 bases from J; bases unmatched to any gene: 9. The CDR3 runs to 15 residues. CDR1 SGHRS and CDR2 YFSETQ come from the germline V gene. The CDR3 nucleotides read TGCGCCAGCAGACCGGACAGGGGACGGTCCTATGGCTACACCTTC. Residues: CASRPDRGRSYGYTF.

In DNA form, the CDR3 reads TGTGCCAGCAGTTCCCTAGCGGGAGTCGGCAATGAGCAGTTCTTC. Translating it yields CASSSLAGVGNEQFF. The chain is built from TRBV27 and TRBJ2-1, with TRBD2 matching 10 bases. Germline V CDR1 and CDR2: MNHEY, SMNVEV (reference sequence). This CDR3 region has 15 residues. After removal of 4 bases from V and 6 bases from J, the junction contained 6 bases not matched to a gene.

This clone turned up a few times. This chain joins TRBV6-5 and TRBJ2-2, with 7 bases fitting TRBD2. This CDR3 is 15 amino acids long. V lost 8 bases, J lost 1 base, and 7 bases stayed unmatched. CDR1 is MNHEY, CDR2 SVGAGI, per germline. The CDR3, as DNA: TGTGCCAGCGGGGAGCGGGGACGGAACACCGGGGAGCTGTTTTTT. It encodes CASGERGRNTGELFF.

The chain links TRBV5-5 to TRBJ2-1; 9 bases match TRBD1. This CDR3 contains 17 residues. After removal of 4 bases from V and 5 bases from J, the junction contained 13 bases not matched to a gene. Germline V gives CDR1 SGHKS, CDR2 YYEKEE (reference sequence). CDR3 coding DNA: TGTGCCAGCAGCCACCGGGGGTGGACAGGGGTGGACAATGAGCAGTTCTTC. This encodes CASSHRGWTGVDNEQFF.

The DNA of the CDR3 is TGTGCCAGCAGCTTAGATGATGGGTGGCGGATGAACACCGGGGAGCTGTTTTTT. Translated, it gives CASSLDDGWRMNTGELFF. The J gene is TRBJ2-2, the V gene TRBV7-9; D is uncertain. Trimming shortened V by 1 base and J by 1 base, and 16 bases separated the two germline ends. The CDR3 is made up of 18 amino acids. CDR1 is SEHNR and CDR2 is FQNEAQ in the germline V gene (reference sequence).

The chain uses TRBV11-2 and TRBJ2-7; possibly TRBD2 for D (6 bases). The CDR3 is made up of 14 amino acids. Deletions cut 1 base from V and 5 bases from J, with 12 bases between. Germline CDR1 is SGHAT and CDR2 is FQNNGV. DNA of the CDR3: TGTGCCAGCAGCTTAGCCCCTAGCGTGGACGAGCAGTACTTC. Translation gives CASSLAPSVDEQYF.

This clone was counted a single time. The chain combines TRBV12-5 with TRBJ2-2; D might be TRBD1 (7 bases). Germline values: CDR1 LGHNT, CDR2 FRNRAP. This CDR3 region has 15 residues. Trimming stripped 6 bases from V and 5 bases from J, with 16 bases between. As DNA, the CDR3 is TGTGCTAGTGGAGGGGGGACAGAGAGAACCGGGGAGCTGTTTTTT. This codes for CASGGGTERTGELFF.

This clone was found a few times. The chain has TRBV1 and TRBJ1-3; the table's D call TRBD1 went unverified against the DNA. TRBV1 is marked as a pseudogene. This CDR3 contains 20 residues. CDR3 amino acids: CTSSLQVVRALTLGGNTIYF. The CDR3 DNA follows: TGCACCAGCAGCCTGCAGGTGGTCAGGGCCTTAACCCTGGGTGGAAACACCATATATTTT.

The chain links TRBV27 to TRBJ1-3; no clear D gene. CDR1 is MNHEY and CDR2 is SMNVEV in the germline V gene (reference sequence). With 4 bases removed from V and 0 bases from J, the gap between germline ends came to 7 bases. The CDR3 contains 14 residues. Written as DNA, the CDR3 is TGTGCCAGCAGTTACAGTAGCTCTGGAAACACCATATATTTT. Translated: CASSYSSSGNTIYF.